A single T cell receptor beta chain is shown here with its context. Its cognate antigen has yet to be identified. Base qualities were left out, and no much larger clone turns up one base away. The same CDR3 arises from other DNA sequences in this sample as well. This entry is derived from a study of blood T cell repertoires in COVID-19 (dated by TCRdb to 2020 to 2021). Study-wide context: Collaborator samples came from the United States, Italy and Spain and covered acute and convalescent phases of COVID-19. Where available, HLA class I and class II types were obtained from metadata supplied by the sample provider rather than from assay-based typing. The dataset comprised deeply sampled blood TCRbeta repertoires from subjects exposed to, actively infected with, or recovered from COVID-19. The prospective study material was composed of cDNA or gDNA derived from T cells, B-cell-depleted T cells, or PBMCs. The repertoires were released in a freely available public database intended as a resource for research on the immune response to SARS-CoV-2. The samples were drawn from two sources: the first 160 participants of the ongoing ImmuneRACE study, and approximately 1,300 subjects contributed by 6 global collaborators. The sample metadata nearly always contained a de-identified subject ID, COVID-19 status, age in years and sex. Findings and caveats that apply to the study as a whole: The quantity of clinical and demographic metadata differed by source and by participant and was supplied without curation.

TCRbeta CDR3 regions were amplified from genomic DNA by means of the immunoSEQ Assay, a bias-controlled multiplex PCR. On the study's bioinformatics: The number of nucleated cells in each sample was estimated from the amplification of reference gene primers within the assay. To quantify the absolute abundance of each unique TCRbeta CDR3 rearrangement, sequence reads were collapsed and filtered. For each sample, productive Simpson clonality was calculated by taking the square root of Simpson's diversity index across productive rearrangements. Here the immuneACCESS table is served through TCRdb, limited to in-frame sequences with V and J called. Missing clones are a known gap in these copies; in checked studies unresolved V genes cover under half, and the rest lacks a known reason. That table gives V, J and clone size, and the DNA gave D and trimming. This sample lists approximately 150,000 clones; 80% were detected once. Around 5.9% of the sample is in the top ten clones.

Participants in the prospective study were enrolled through a virtual design, were aged about 18 to 90 years, and lived in 20 to 30 United States geographic areas. In the prospective study, cohorts were assigned on the basis of participant-reported clinical history obtained from a screening survey and a study questionnaire. Recovered participants in ImmuneRACE Cohort 3 were defined as having two consecutive negative NP/OP PCR tests, clearance from a healthcare professional, or resolution of symptoms. Each participant in the prospective study had whole blood, serum and a nasopharyngeal or oropharyngeal swab collected by mobile phlebotomists. Additional blood draws and questionnaires over an approximately 2-month period could optionally be provided by prospective study participants. Before DNA extraction, blood samples from the prospective study were shipped at room temperature or frozen. Sequencing used PBMCs or T cells enriched from blood (not recorded which). This TCR derives from a man aged 35-49 years who had recovered from COVID-19.

The DNA is as follows: TGTGCCAGCAGCGTGACAGGTGAGGGTTCACCCCTCCACTTT. Protein translation: CASSVTGEGSPLHF. The chain couples TRBV9 to TRBJ1-6; tentative D gene TRBD1, with 6 bases matching. The germline V gene yields SGDLS for CDR1 and YYNGEE for CDR2. The junction shows trimming of 2 bases on V and 9 bases on J, plus 12 bases between the germline ends. Counted from cysteine to phenylalanine, this CDR3 has 14 amino acids. The entry retains the CDR3 DNA only, 42 bases that are in frame from base 1.